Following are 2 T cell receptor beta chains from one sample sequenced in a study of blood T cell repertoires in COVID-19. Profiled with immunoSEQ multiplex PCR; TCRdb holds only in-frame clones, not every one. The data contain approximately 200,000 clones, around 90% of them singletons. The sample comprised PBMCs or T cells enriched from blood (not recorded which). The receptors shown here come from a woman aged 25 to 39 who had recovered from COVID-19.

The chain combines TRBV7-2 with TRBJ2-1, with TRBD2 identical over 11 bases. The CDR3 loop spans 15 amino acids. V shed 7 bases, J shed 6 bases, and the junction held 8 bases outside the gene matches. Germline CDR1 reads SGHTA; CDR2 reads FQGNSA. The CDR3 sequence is CASISTSGSSNEQFF. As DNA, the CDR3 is TGTGCCAGCATCTCAACTAGCGGGAGTAGCAATGAGCAGTTCTTC.

The DNA of the CDR3 is TGTGCCAGCAGCCCCCCCCGGGTGGAAGCTAACTATGGCTACACCTTC. This codes for CASSPPRVEANYGYTF. The chain employs TRBV7-9 and TRBJ1-2; no definite D call. The CDR3 extends over 16 amino acids. Trimming took off 5 bases at V and 0 bases at J, with 16 bases between the two ends. Germline loops: CDR1 SEHNR, CDR2 FQNEAQ (reference sequence).